The rows below give T cell receptor beta chains drawn from one sample of a study of cytomegalovirus exposure and HLA in healthy donors. Only in-frame clones appear in the TCRdb table, and some are missing; sequencing was by immunoSEQ multiplex PCR. The sample holds 120,000 to 150,000 clones, 72% seen once. Sequencing was carried out using PBMCs. The origin of the receptors is a man aged 40-49 years in good health and CMV-seronegative. Each CDR3 is given with its conserved first and last residue. A D gene is named only where the DNA matches it firmly. Where a row states a size, it is once, few, many or the class of an expanded clone; other rows omit it.

d_gene	j_gene	abundance	v_gene	CDR3nt	CDR3aa
TRBD1	TRBJ1-2	-	TRBV18	TGTGCCAGCTCACCACCGGGATCTACAGGGGGCGATGGCTACACCTTC	CASSPPGSTGGDGYTF
TRBD1	TRBJ1-2	-	TRBV5-6	TGTGCCAGCAGCCCCTGGGGGACAGGGTATGGCTACACCTTC	CASSPWGTGYGYTF
TRBD1	TRBJ1-2	few	TRBV7-2	TGTGCCAGCAGCTTACCGGACAGGGCTTATGGCTACACCTTC	CASSLPDRAYGYTF
-	TRBJ2-3	once	TRBV6-5	TGTGCCAGCAGCGAGAACACAGATACGCAGTATTTT	CASSENTDTQYF
-	TRBJ2-7	-	TRBV19	TGTGCCAGTAGCCAGGGGTTAGACTCCTACGAGCAGTACTTC	CASSQGLDSYEQYF
-	TRBJ2-7	-	TRBV11-2	TGTGCCAGCAGCCAACTCGGCCGAAGAGGCAAGCAGTACTTC	CASSQLGRRGKQYF
TRBD1	TRBJ1-5	once	TRBV19	TGTGCCAGTAGTATCCCGGGACAGACCCAGAATTTT	CASSIPGQTQNF
-	TRBJ2-5	few	TRBV7-9	TGTGCCAGTCTTGGGGGCCCGGGAGAGACCCAGTACTTC	CASLGGPGETQYF
-	TRBJ2-6	few	TRBV14	TGTGCCAGCAGCCCGACAGGTCTCTTTAGCTCTGGGGCCAACGTCCTGACTTTC	CASSPTGLFSSGANVLTF
TRBD1	TRBJ1-4	-	TRBV19	TGTGCCAGTATGGGACAGGCAACTAATGAAAAACTGTTTTTT	CASMGQATNEKLFF
-	TRBJ1-4	few	TRBV4-3	TGCGCCAGCAGCCAAGAGGTGGAGATGCTAGGAGAAAAACTGTTTTTT	CASSQEVEMLGEKLFF
-	TRBJ1-1	-	TRBV5-1	TGCGCCAGCAGCTTCGAGCCGGGACTTGAAGCTTTCTTT	CASSFEPGLEAFF
TRBD1	TRBJ2-7	-	TRBV12-5	TGTGCTAGTGGTTTGTTGTCTTACCGGGACAGGGGGCTCACCTACGAGCAGTACTTC	CASGLLSYRDRGLTYEQYF
-	TRBJ1-5	-	TRBV5-1	TGCGCCAGCAGCTTGGGGGAGAACAATCAGCCCCAGCATTTT	CASSLGENNQPQHF
-	TRBJ2-5	-	TRBV6-5	TGTGCCAGCAGTTACTCGAACCAGGGTTGGGGGACCCAGTACTTC	CASSYSNQGWGTQYF
-	TRBJ1-5	few	TRBV7-6	TGTGCCAGCAGCTTGGGGGGTTTGCAGCCCCAGCATTTT	CASSLGGLQPQHF
-	TRBJ2-5	-	TRBV10-1	TGCGCCAGCAGTGCCGTGGCCGGGGAGACCCAGTACTTC	CASSAVAGETQYF
-	TRBJ1-2	-	TRBV6-6	TGTGCCAGCACCCACCTGGGGGACTATGGCTACCCCTTC	CASTHLGDYGYPF
-	TRBJ1-2	-	TRBV10-3	TGTGCCATCAGTGGGACAGCCTATGGCTACACCTTC	CAISGTAYGYTF
TRBD2	TRBJ2-1	-	TRBV5-1	TGCGCCAGCAGCTCGCTAGGACTAGCGGGAGAAAATGAGCAGTTCTTC	CASSSLGLAGENEQFF
TRBD1	TRBJ2-7	-	TRBV7-6	TGTGCCAGCAGTCCCCCGGGACAGGGCTACGAGCAGTACTTC	CASSPPGQGYEQYF
TRBD1	TRBJ2-7	-	TRBV5-6	TGTGCCAGCAGCCCGGACAGGGGGTTTTCCTACGAGCAGTACTTC	CASSPDRGFSYEQYF
TRBD2	TRBJ2-3	few	TRBV4-3	TGCGCCAGCAGCCTCCAGCGGGAGGGCACAGATACGCAGTATTTT	CASSLQREGTDTQYF
-	TRBJ1-2	-	TRBV2	TGTGCCAGCAACCTTCAGGATAACTATGGCTACACCTTC	CASNLQDNYGYTF
-	TRBJ2-5	once	TRBV6-5	TGTGCCAGCAGCCGTCCGGGGTACCAAGAGACCCAGTACTTC	CASSRPGYQETQYF
TRBD1	TRBJ2-7	-	TRBV5-1	TGCGCCAGCAGCTTGGCGACAGGGGACGACTCCTACGAGCAGTACTTC	CASSLATGDDSYEQYF
-	TRBJ1-6	-	TRBV27	TGTGCCAGCAGAGAACCGGGGGGACCCCTCCACTTT	CASREPGGPLHF
TRBD2	TRBJ2-5	-	TRBV5-4	TGTGCCAGCAGCTCCACCGGGGGGGAGTGGACCCAGTACTTC	CASSSTGGEWTQYF
TRBD1	TRBJ1-2	-	TRBV4-1	TGCGCCAGCAGCCAAGAATCGACAGGGTTCAATGGCTACACCTTC	CASSQESTGFNGYTF
-	TRBJ1-1	-	TRBV5-1	TGCGCCAGCAGCTGGGGGGGCACTGAAGCTTTCTTT	CASSWGGTEAFF
-	TRBJ2-3	-	TRBV7-6	TGTGCCAGCAGCTTAGGGACTACTAGCACAGATACGCAGTATTTT	CASSLGTTSTDTQYF
-	TRBJ1-2	-	TRBV6-1	TGTGCCAGCAGTGAGAGAAACTATGGCTACACCTTC	CASSERNYGYTF
TRBD1	TRBJ1-2	-	TRBV2	TGTGCCAGCAGTGAACGTCAGGGACAGGGGGATTTGGATGGCTACCCCTTC	CASSERQGQGDLDGYPF
-	TRBJ2-1	-	TRBV7-2	TGTGCCAGCAGCCTTGGTACTTGGTATGTAGATGAGCAGTTCTTC	CASSLGTWYVDEQFF
TRBD1	TRBJ1-2	-	TRBV2	TGTGCCAGACAGGGGGTCGGGGGCTACACCTTC	CARQGVGGYTF
-	TRBJ2-1	-	TRBV11-2	TGTGCCAGCAGCTCTAAGTTGAGCTCCTACAATGAGCAGTTCTTC	CASSSKLSSYNEQFF
TRBD1	TRBJ1-1	-	TRBV30	TGTGGCGCCGCCCAGGGGGCGAACACTGAAGCTTTCTTT	CGAAQGANTEAFF
TRBD2	TRBJ2-1	-	TRBV10-1	TGCGCCAGCAGTGAGGCTAGCGGGAGGGGCCGTAGGTTCTTC	CASSEASGRGRRFF
TRBD1	TRBJ2-6	few	TRBV4-3	TGCGCCAGCAGCCTTCAGACAGGGGGCGAGTCTGGGGCCAACGTCCTGACTTTC	CASSLQTGGESGANVLTF
TRBD1	TRBJ1-1	-	TRBV10-3	TGTGCCATCAGTGGGCAGGGGGGAGCTAGCACTGAAGCTTTCTTT	CAISGQGGASTEAFF
TRBD2	TRBJ2-7	-	TRBV7-2	TGTGCCAGCAGCTATACCGTCGGGACTAGCGGGAGTCACTACGAGCAGTACTTC	CASSYTVGTSGSHYEQYF
-	TRBJ2-5	-	TRBV10-3	TGTGCCATCAGCCCGACACTAACAGGAGTCCAAGAGACCCAGTACTTC	CAISPTLTGVQETQYF
-	TRBJ2-2	-	TRBV18	TGTGCCAGCTCACCACAGTCAGGGGCGACCGGGGAGCTGTTTTTT	CASSPQSGATGELFF
TRBD1	TRBJ2-7	-	TRBV2	TGTGCCAGCAGTGAGGCTAGGACAGGGGGTTTCGACGAGCAGTACTTC	CASSEARTGGFDEQYF